The 12 T cell receptor beta chains in this list originate from one sample, sequenced in a study of T cells in Graves' hyperthyroidism and ophthalmopathy. RNA transcripts were the template for amplifying TCR beta CDR3 regions. With the HTBI primer set, the TCR CDR3 went through a first round of RT-PCR. TCRdb passed the multiplex PCR reads through MiXCR, listing each CDR3 protein once. The sample holds under 400,000 distinct CDR3 sequences, 20% to 25% seen once. Sequencing was carried out using blood. The receptors shown here come from a man between 45 and 60 years old with Graves' hyperthyroidism.

This clonotype appeared many times. The rearrangement links TRBV7-9 to TRBJ2-7, with 8 bases fitting TRBD1. CDR1 and CDR2 from the germline V gene are SEHNR and FQNEAQ (reference sequence). The CDR3 is 14 amino acids. V lost 5 bases, J lost 6 bases, and 9 bases stayed unmatched. The CDR3 loop is CASSTRDRMGEQYF. CDR3 DNA sequence: TGTGCCAGCAGCACGCGGGACAGGATGGGCGAGCAGTACTTC.

CDR3 bases: TGTGCCAGTAGTAAACAGGACCTAAATCAGCCCCAGCATTTT. Protein sequence: CASSKQDLNQPQHF. V gene TRBV19 combines with J gene TRBJ1-5; the D gene is possibly TRBD1 (5 bases). CDR1 is LNHDA and CDR2 is SQIVND in the germline V gene (reference sequence). The CDR3 sequence is 14 residues long. Trimming took 4 bases from V and 4 from J, leaving 11 bases between them. Filled out from reference TRBV19 and TRBJ1-5, the complete variable domain reads DGGITQSPKYLFRKEGQNVTLSCEQNLNHDAMYWYRQDPGQGLRLIYYSQIVNDFQKGDIAEGYSVSREKKESFPLTVTSAQKNPTAFYLCASSKQDLNQPQHFGDGTRLSIL.

In its sample, this clonotype was seen a few times. This sequence joins TRBV6-1 and TRBJ2-5; D gene ambiguous. V lost 2 bases to trimming and J lost 7 bases, with 5 bases between them. Germline V gives CDR1 MNHNS, CDR2 SASEGT. CDR3 length equals 11 residues. The CDR3 is CASSEPATQYF. The CDR3 coding sequence is TGTGCCAGCAGTGAACCGGCGACCCAGTACTTC.

At least ten counts were recorded for this clonotype. V gene TRBV28 combines with J gene TRBJ2-5; 7 bases match TRBD1. The germline V gene has CDR1 MDHEN and CDR2 SYDVKM. This CDR3 comprises 15 residues. The J segment lost 5 bases and the V segment lost 6 bases, leaving 12 bases of the junction unmatched. For the CDR3, the DNA is TGTGCCAGCAGCGTCCGCAGGGGGTGGATGGAGACCCAGTACTTC. It is translated as CASSVRRGWMETQYF.

This clonotype was observed many times. The chain uses TRBV7-3 and TRBJ2-1, with 10 bases lining up with TRBD2. V trimming: 4 bases; J trimming: 9 bases; junction bases outside the gene matches: 6. CDR3 size: 14 residues. Germline V gene data show CDR1 as SGHTA and CDR2 as FQGTGA. The CDR3 reads CASSSSGSSTEQFF. The CDR3 nucleotides read TGTGCCAGCAGCTCTAGCGGGAGTAGTACTGAGCAGTTCTTC.

DNA of the CDR3: TGTGCCAGCAGCTTAACGTTTACTAGCGGGAGGGCAAGCACAGATACGCAGTATTTT. Protein: CASSLTFTSGRASTDTQYF. This rearrangement joins TRBV7-2 to TRBJ2-3, with TRBD2 identical over 13 bases. The CDR3 is 19 residues long. Germline CDR1 is SGHTA and CDR2 is FQGNSA. J gave up 0 bases and V 2 bases, and 8 bases lay outside the gene matches.

CDR3 protein: CASSFGMVGEQFF. The CDR3 bases are TGTGCCAGCAGTTTTGGCATGGTTGGTGAGCAGTTCTTC. The genes are TRBV12-3 or TRBV12-4 and TRBJ2-1; the D is unclear. Trimming left V 3 bases short and J 9 bases short, with 12 bases between. This CDR3 comprises 13 residues.

The chain recombines TRBV5-1 with TRBJ1-1; possibly TRBD1 for D (6 bases). The CDR3 consists of 15 residues. Trimming took 0 bases from V and 7 from J, leaving 16 bases between them. From germline, CDR1 is SGHRS and CDR2 YFSETQ. This CDR3 is CASSLVGNGGDEAFF. In nucleotides, the CDR3 is TGCGCCAGCAGCTTGGTAGGAAATGGGGGCGATGAAGCTTTCTTT.

There are many counts of this clonotype. The gene calls are TRBV2 and TRBJ2-5; TRBD2 matches 9 bases. CDR3 length equals 18 residues. Trimming at V came to 4 bases and at J to 4 bases, leaving 16 bases not matched to a gene. Germline V gives CDR1 SNHLY, CDR2 FYNNEI. The CDR3: CASSASPGGRAVGETQYF. The CDR3 DNA reads TGTGCCAGCAGTGCCTCCCCAGGCGGGAGGGCCGTCGGAGAGACCCAGTACTTC.

The chain carries TRBV27 and TRBJ2-4, with D perhaps matching TRBD1 (7 bases). Germline V gene data show CDR1 as MNHEY and CDR2 as SMNVEV (reference sequence). The CDR3 loop spans 16 amino acids. V was pared by 5 bases and J by 7 bases, with 21 bases between. The CDR3 region has the DNA TGTGCCAGCAGTCTCTACCAGGGGGGTTTAGGCAACATTCAGTACTTC. Amino acids: CASSLYQGGLGNIQYF.

This clonotype was seen many times. V is TRBV7-3 and J is TRBJ2-1; 8 nucleotides match TRBD2. The CDR3 has 15 residues. J gave up 3 bases and V 1 base, and 2 bases lay outside the gene matches. Germline V gene data show CDR1 as SGHTA and CDR2 as FQGTGA. Here the CDR3 DNA reads TGTGCCAGCAGCTTAAATAGCGGGGTCTACAATGAGCAGTTCTTC. Translated: CASSLNSGVYNEQFF.

This sequence joins TRBV7-9 and TRBJ2-2; a weak D match, TRBD1 (5 bases). Germline V gene data show CDR1 as SEHNR and CDR2 as FQNEAQ (reference sequence). The CDR3 consists of 17 residues. V dropped 2 bases and J dropped 4 bases, with 17 bases sitting between them. CDR3 bases: TGTGCCAGCAGCTTAAATCGCGCAGGGAAGGGCACCGGGGAGCTGTTTTTT. Translated: CASSLNRAGKGTGELFF.